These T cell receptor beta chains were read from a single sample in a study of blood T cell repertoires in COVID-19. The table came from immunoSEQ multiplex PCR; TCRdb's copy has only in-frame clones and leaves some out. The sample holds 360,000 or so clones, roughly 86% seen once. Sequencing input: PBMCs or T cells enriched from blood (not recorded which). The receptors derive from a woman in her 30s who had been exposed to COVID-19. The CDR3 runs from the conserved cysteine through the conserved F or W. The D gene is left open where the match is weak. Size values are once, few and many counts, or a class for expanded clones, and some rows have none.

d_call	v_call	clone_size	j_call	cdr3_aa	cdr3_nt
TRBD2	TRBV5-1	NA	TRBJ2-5	CASSWGLAGEGETQYF	TGCGCCAGCAGCTGGGGACTAGCGGGAGAGGGAGAGACCCAGTACTTC
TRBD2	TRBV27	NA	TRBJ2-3	CASSLLRLAGSDTQYF	TGTGCCAGCAGTCTCCTCCGACTAGCGGGCTCAGATACGCAGTATTTT
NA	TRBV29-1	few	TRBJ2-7	CSARGGSSYEQYF	TGCAGCGCCCGAGGCGGTAGCTCCTACGAGCAGTACTTC
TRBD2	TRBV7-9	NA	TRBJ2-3	CASSLGLAGARDTQYF	TGTGCCAGCAGCTTAGGGTTAGCGGGAGCTCGGGATACGCAGTATTTT
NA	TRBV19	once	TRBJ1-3	CASSMRLAGNTIYF	TGTGCCAGTAGTATGAGACTCGCTGGAAACACCATATATTTT
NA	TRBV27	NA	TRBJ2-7	CASIGGSPYEQYF	TGTGCCAGCATAGGAGGGTCCCCCTACGAGCAGTACTTC
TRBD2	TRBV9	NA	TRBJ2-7	CASSVDGAGVRYEQYF	TGTGCCAGCAGCGTAGACGGAGCGGGAGTTCGGTACGAGCAGTACTTC
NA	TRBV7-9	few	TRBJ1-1	CASSRRENTEAFF	TGTGCCAGCAGCCGCAGGGAGAACACTGAAGCTTTCTTT
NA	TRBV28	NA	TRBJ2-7	CASSLGWDSPRGQYF	TGTGCCAGCAGTTTAGGGTGGGACTCACCTAGGGGGCAGTACTTC
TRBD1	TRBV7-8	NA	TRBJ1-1	CASSLPFFRDRGTEAFF	TGTGCCAGCAGCTTGCCCTTTTTCCGGGACAGGGGGACTGAAGCTTTCTTT
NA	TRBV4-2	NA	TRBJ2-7	CASSQDVTYSYEQYF	TGTGCCAGCAGCCAAGATGTCACTTACTCCTACGAGCAGTACTTC
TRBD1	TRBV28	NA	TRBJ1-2	CASIVDRGGYGYTF	TGTGCCAGCATTGTAGACAGGGGAGGCTATGGCTACACCTTC
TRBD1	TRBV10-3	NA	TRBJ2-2	CAISRGQGEVGELFF	TGTGCCATCTCCCGCGGACAGGGCGAAGTGGGGGAGCTGTTTTTT
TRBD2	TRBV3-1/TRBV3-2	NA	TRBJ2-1	CASSHITSGKSYNEQFF	TGTGCCAGCAGCCATATTACTAGCGGGAAGTCCTACAATGAGCAGTTCTTC
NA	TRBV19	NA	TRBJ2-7	CASSIGTAYEQYF	TGTGCCAGTAGTATAGGTACAGCCTACGAGCAGTACTTC
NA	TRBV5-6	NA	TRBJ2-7	CASRSQMSSYEQYF	TGTGCCAGCAGGTCACAGATGAGCTCCTACGAGCAGTACTTC
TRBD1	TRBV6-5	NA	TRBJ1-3	CASRRQGANTIYF	TGTGCCAGCAGGCGACAGGGGGCAAACACCATATATTTT
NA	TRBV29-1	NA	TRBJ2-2	CSVARQAGELFF	TGCAGCGTTGCCCGACAGGCCGGGGAGCTGTTTTTT
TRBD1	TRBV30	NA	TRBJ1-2	CAWSVRGRRDRAIGYTF	TGTGCCTGGAGTGTACGGGGCCGCCGGGACAGGGCAATTGGCTACACCTTC
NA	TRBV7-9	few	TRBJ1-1	CASSLGVSEAFF	TGTGCCAGCAGCTTGGGAGTCTCTGAAGCTTTCTTT
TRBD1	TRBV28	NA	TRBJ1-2	CASTLGTGFYGYTF	TGTGCCAGCACGCTGGGGACAGGCTTCTATGGCTACACCTTC
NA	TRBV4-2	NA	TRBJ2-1	CASSQGHHGSPYNEQFF	TGTGCCAGCAGCCAAGGGCACCACGGGAGTCCCTACAATGAGCAGTTCTTC
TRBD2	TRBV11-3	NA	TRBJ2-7	CASSPGLAGVRYEQYF	TGTGCCAGCAGCCCGGGACTAGCGGGAGTTAGGTACGAGCAGTACTTC
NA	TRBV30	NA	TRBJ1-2	CAWSAGDYGYTF	TGTGCCTGGAGTGCCGGGGACTATGGCTACACCTTC
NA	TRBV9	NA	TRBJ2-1	CASSVAVGGRGNEQFF	TGTGCCAGCAGCGTAGCTGTAGGAGGCCGGGGAAATGAGCAGTTCTTC
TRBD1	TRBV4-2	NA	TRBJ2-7	CASSPRTTGTGYEQYF	TGTGCCAGCAGCCCTCGGACGACCGGGACAGGGTACGAGCAGTACTTC
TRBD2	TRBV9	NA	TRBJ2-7	CASSVEASGLGSSYEQYF	TGTGCCAGCAGCGTTGAGGCTAGCGGGCTGGGGAGCTCCTACGAGCAGTACTTC
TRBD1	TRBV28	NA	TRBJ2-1	CASRGTDYNEQFF	TGTGCCAGCAGAGGGACAGATTACAATGAGCAGTTCTTC
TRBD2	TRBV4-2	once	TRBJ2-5	CASSQDRGTREATQYF	TGTGCCAGCAGCCAAGATAGAGGGACTAGGGAGGCGACCCAGTACTTC
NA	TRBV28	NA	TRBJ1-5	CASSLWIAGAEQPQHF	TGTGCCAGCAGTTTATGGATTGCGGGGGCTGAACAGCCCCAGCATTTT
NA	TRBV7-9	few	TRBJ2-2	CASSSAGTTNTGELFF	TGTGCCAGCAGCTCAGCCGGGACAACGAACACCGGGGAGCTGTTTTTT
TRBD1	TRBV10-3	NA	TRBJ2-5	CAISESKGARETQYF	TGTGCCATCAGTGAGTCCAAGGGGGCTCGGGAGACCCAGTACTTC
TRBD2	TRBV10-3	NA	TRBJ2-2	CAISEASGNTGELFF	TGTGCCATCAGTGAGGCTAGCGGTAACACCGGGGAGCTGTTTTTT
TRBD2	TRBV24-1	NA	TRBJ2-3	CATSDPAPALAGRGADTQYF	TGTGCCACCAGTGACCCGGCACCGGCGCTAGCGGGGCGAGGGGCAGATACGCAGTATTTT
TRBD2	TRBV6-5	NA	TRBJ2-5	CASSLSGGASETQYF	TGTGCCAGCAGCCTCTCCGGGGGGGCGAGCGAGACCCAGTACTTC
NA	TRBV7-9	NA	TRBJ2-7	CASRNIFYEQYF	TGTGCCAGCAGGAACATATTCTACGAGCAGTACTTC
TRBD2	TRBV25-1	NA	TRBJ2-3	CASSDYGLAGGQDTQYF	TGTGCCAGCAGTGACTATGGACTAGCGGGAGGCCAGGATACGCAGTATTTT
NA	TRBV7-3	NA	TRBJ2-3	CASSLGGHSTDTQYF	TGTGCCAGCAGCTTAGGCGGACATAGCACAGATACGCAGTATTTT
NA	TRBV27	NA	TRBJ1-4	CASSLSGTTNEKLFF	TGTGCCAGCAGTTTATCCGGGACAACTAATGAAAAACTGTTTTTT
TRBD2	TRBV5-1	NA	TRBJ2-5	CASSLSSGAPGETQYF	TGCGCCAGCAGCTTGAGTAGCGGGGCACCAGGAGAGACCCAGTACTTC
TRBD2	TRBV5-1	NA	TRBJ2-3	CASSPGTSGDTDTQYF	TGCGCCAGCAGCCCTGGGACTAGCGGGGACACAGATACGCAGTATTTT
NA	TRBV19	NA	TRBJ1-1	CASSRPVIAEAFF	TGTGCCAGTAGTAGGCCTGTTATCGCTGAAGCTTTCTTT
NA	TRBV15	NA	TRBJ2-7	CATSRGGWGENEQYF	TGTGCCACCAGCAGAGGCGGTTGGGGCGAAAACGAGCAGTACTTC
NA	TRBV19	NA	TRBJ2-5	CASSIGQTGQETQYF	TGTGCCAGTAGTATAGGCCAAACAGGCCAAGAGACCCAGTACTTC
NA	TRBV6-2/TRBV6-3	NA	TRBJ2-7	CASSYGGRTYEQYF	TGTGCCAGCAGTTACGGTGGTAGAACCTACGAGCAGTACTTC
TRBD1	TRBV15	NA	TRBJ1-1	CATSRDQGAWNTEAFF	TGTGCCACCAGCAGAGACCAGGGGGCTTGGAACACTGAAGCTTTCTTT
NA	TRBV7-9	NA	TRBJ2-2	CASSQTRVGELFF	TGTGCCAGCAGCCAAACTAGAGTCGGGGAGCTGTTTTTT
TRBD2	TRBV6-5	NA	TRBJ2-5	CASSSDPPGEGTQYF	TGTGCCAGCAGTTCGGACCCCCCTGGGGAGGGGACCCAGTACTTC
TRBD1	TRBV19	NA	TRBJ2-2	CASSISGTGATGELFF	TGTGCCAGTAGTATTTCCGGGACAGGGGCCACCGGGGAGCTGTTTTTT
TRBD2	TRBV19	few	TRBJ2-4	CASSHKREGQSGIQYF	TGTGCCAGTAGCCATAAGCGGGAGGGCCAATCTGGCATTCAGTACTTC
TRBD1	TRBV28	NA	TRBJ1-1	CASSSPRLDRSEEGFF	TGTGCCAGCAGTTCCCCACGACTGGACAGGAGTGAGGAAGGTTTCTTT
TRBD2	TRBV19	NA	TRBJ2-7	CASSIDMLAGGNEQYF	TGTGCCAGTAGTATAGATATGCTAGCGGGAGGGAACGAGCAGTACTTC
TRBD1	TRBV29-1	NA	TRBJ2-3	CSVDRGSTDTQYF	TGCAGCGTCGACAGGGGGAGCACAGATACGCAGTATTTT